This T cell receptor beta chain was found in a study of cytomegalovirus exposure and HLA in healthy donors. Study at large: In terms of ancestry, the Caucasian-associated cluster contained roughly 81% of the 300 to 400 genotyped donors.

Study-level points and caveats: It emerged from a later analysis that several of the most significant clusters appeared to be linked to common viral pathogens. A later analysis reportedly found fewer N-insertions in an Asian-associated ancestry cluster than the approximately 700-donor mean. Exclusion applied to some V segments, including TRBV6-2 and TRBV6-3, as they were indistinguishable.

This clone was picked up a small number of times. Its matching antigen is unknown. A multiplex PCR was run with 60 Vbeta primers and 13 Jbeta primers. Some clones are missing from TCRdb's copy, which holds only in-frame ones; the method was immunoSEQ multiplex PCR. Of 150,000 to 200,000 clones in the sample, around three quarters were seen once. Per germline, CDR1 SGHAT and CDR2 FQNNGV. V was pared by 5 bases and J by 4 bases, with 8 bases between. The CDR3 has 12 residues. The clonotype originates from a man between 25 and 39 years old in good health and CMV-seronegative. The chain has TRBV11-2 and TRBJ1-2; a possible D gene is TRBD1 (6 bases). Specimen: PBMCs. Here the CDR3 reads CASSKTGYGYTF. The CDR3 nucleotides read TGTGCCAGCAGCAAGACAGGCTATGGCTACACCTTC.